The sequence of this T cell receptor beta chain was determined in a study of T cells after yellow fever vaccination. Study-wide results and caveats: A small proportion of clonotypes was detected in both the CD4 and CD8 compartments.

This clonotype was seen many times. Its antigen is still unknown. TCRdb fed the 5' RACE reads into MiXCR, producing one record per CDR3 protein. Of roughly 120,000 distinct CDR3 sequences in the sample, roughly 6.8% are singletons; the top ten hold approximately 2.7%. The germline V gene encodes CDR1 MNHNS and CDR2 SASEGT. J lost 1 base, V lost 8 bases, and 7 bases had no gene match. CDR3 length: 15 residues. The sequence was collected from a man aged 18 to 30 who received the YFV17D yellow fever vaccine. The specimen comprised CD4+ T cells sorted from PBMCs, sampled more than 35 days after the first yellow fever vaccination. The V and J genes are TRBV6-1 and TRBJ2-2; 7 bases match TRBD2. The CDR3 sequence: CASRPIAGNTGELFF. In DNA, the CDR3 is TGTGCCAGCCGACCCATAGCGGGGAACACCGGGGAGCTGTTTTTT.